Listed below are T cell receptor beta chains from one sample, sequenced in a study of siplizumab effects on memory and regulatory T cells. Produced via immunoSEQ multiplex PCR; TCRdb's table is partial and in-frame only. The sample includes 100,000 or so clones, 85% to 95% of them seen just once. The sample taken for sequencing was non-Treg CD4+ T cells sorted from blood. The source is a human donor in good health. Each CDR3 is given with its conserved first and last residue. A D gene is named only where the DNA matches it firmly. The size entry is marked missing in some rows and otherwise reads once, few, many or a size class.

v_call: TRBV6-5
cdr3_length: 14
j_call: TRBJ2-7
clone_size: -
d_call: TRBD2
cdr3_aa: CASRQSGGTYEQYF
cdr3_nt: TGTGCCAGCAGGCAAAGCGGGGGGACCTACGAGCAGTACTTC

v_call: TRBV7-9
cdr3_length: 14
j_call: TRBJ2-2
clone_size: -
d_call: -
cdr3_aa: CASSFAGRAGELFF
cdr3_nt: TGTGCCAGCAGCTTTGCAGGCCGGGCCGGGGAGCTGTTTTTT

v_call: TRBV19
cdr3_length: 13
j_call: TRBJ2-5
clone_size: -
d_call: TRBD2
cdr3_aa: CASSLAGVETQYF
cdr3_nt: TGTGCCAGTAGTCTAGCGGGAGTGGAGACCCAGTACTTC

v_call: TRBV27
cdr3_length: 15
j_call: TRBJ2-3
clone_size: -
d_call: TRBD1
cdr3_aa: CASSRTGTSTDTQYF
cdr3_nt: TGTGCCAGCAGCCGGACAGGCACTAGCACAGATACGCAGTATTTT

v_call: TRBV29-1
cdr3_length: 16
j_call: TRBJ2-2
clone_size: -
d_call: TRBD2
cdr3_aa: CSVIRGAGSNTGELFF
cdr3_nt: TGCAGCGTCATCCGGGGAGCGGGATCGAACACCGGGGAGCTGTTTTTT

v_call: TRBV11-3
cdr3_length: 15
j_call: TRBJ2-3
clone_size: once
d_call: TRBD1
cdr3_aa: CASSLEGTGPDTQYF
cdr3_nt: TGTGCCAGCAGCTTAGAAGGGACAGGGCCAGATACGCAGTATTTT

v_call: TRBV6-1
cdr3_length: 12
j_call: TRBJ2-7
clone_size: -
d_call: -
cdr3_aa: CASSVRTYEQYF
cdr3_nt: TGTGCCAGCAGTGTGCGGACGTACGAGCAGTACTTC

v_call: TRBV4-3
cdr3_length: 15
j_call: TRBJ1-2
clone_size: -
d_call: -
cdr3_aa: CASSQEFGGGYGYTF
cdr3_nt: TGCGCCAGCAGCCAAGAGTTTGGGGGAGGCTATGGCTACACCTTC

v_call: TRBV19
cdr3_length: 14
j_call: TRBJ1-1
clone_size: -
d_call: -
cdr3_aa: CASSVRGRDTEAFF
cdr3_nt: TGTGCCAGTAGTGTCAGAGGAAGAGACACTGAAGCTTTCTTT

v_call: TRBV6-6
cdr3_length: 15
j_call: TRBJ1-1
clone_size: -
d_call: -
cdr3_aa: CASSSHGGQSAEAFF
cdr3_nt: TGTGCCAGCAGCTCACATGGGGGGCAGAGCGCTGAAGCTTTCTTT

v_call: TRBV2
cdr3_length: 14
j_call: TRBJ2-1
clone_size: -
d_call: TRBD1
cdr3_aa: CASSALGQGGEQFF
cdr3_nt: TGTGCCAGCAGTGCACTGGGACAGGGAGGAGAGCAGTTCTTC

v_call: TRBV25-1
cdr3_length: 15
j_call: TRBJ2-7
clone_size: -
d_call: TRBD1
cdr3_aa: CASRSSGTGVNEQYF
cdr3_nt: TGTGCCAGCAGGAGCTCTGGGACAGGGGTCAACGAGCAGTACTTC

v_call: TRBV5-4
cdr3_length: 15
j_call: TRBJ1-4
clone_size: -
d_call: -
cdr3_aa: CASSFDQGNGEKLFF
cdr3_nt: TGTGCCAGCAGCTTTGATCAGGGGAATGGAGAAAAACTGTTTTTT

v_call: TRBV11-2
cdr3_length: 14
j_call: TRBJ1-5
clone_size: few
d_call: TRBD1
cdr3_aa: CASSKTGSDQPQHF
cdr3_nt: TGTGCCAGCAGCAAGACAGGGTCGGATCAGCCCCAGCATTTT

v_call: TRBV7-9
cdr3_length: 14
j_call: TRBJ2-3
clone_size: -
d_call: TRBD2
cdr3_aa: CASSLAGGANTQYF
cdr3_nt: TGTGCCAGCAGCTTGGCGGGGGGCGCGAATACGCAGTATTTT

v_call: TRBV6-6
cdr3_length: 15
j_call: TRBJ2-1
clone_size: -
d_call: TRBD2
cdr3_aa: CASRSGLAGGNEQFF
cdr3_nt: TGTGCCAGCAGATCGGGACTAGCGGGAGGCAATGAGCAGTTCTTC

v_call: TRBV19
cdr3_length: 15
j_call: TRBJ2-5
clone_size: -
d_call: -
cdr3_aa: CASSMTGWEEETQYF
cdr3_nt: TGTGCCAGTAGTATGACAGGGTGGGAGGAGGAGACCCAGTACTTC

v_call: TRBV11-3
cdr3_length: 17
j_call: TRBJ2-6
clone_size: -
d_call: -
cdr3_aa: CASSAVGTFSGANVLTF
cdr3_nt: TGTGCCAGCAGCGCCGTTGGCACCTTCTCTGGGGCCAACGTCCTGACTTTC

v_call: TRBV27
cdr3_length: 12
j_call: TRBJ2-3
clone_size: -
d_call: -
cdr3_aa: CASSLSPGQQYF
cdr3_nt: TGTGCCAGCAGTTTATCTCCGGGACAGCAGTATTTT

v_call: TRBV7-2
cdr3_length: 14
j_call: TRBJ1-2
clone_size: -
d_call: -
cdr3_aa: CASSLVGDNYGYTF
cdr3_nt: TGTGCCAGCAGCTTAGTAGGAGATAACTATGGCTACACCTTC

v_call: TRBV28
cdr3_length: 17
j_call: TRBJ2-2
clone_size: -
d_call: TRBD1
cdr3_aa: CASSLFPGQGASGELFF
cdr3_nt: TGTGCCAGCAGTTTATTTCCGGGACAGGGGGCGTCGGGGGAGCTGTTTTTT